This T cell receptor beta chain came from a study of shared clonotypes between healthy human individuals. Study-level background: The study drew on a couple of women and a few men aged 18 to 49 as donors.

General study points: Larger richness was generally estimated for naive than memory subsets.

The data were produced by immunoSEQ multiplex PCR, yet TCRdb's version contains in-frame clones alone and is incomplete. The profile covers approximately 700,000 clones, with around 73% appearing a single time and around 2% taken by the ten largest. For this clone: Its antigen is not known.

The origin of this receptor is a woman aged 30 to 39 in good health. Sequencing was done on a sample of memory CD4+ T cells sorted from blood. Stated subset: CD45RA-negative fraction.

The CDR3: CASGLDRSFNQPQHF. The CDR3 nucleotides read TGTGCCAGTGGGCTGGACAGGAGTTTCAATCAGCCCCAGCATTTT. V is TRBV28 and J is TRBJ1-5; 7 nucleotides match TRBD1. The CDR3 extends over 15 amino acids. The germline CDR1 and CDR2 sequences are MDHEN and SYDVKM. V trimming: 9 bases; J trimming: 3 bases; junction bases outside the gene matches: 11.